Following are 14 T cell receptor beta chains from one sample sequenced in a study of blood T cells in healthy people across ages. Next came a second PCR, run for about 6 to 11 cycles, which used a sample-barcoded 5' primer along with a J-beta primer mix. Via MiXCR, TCRdb re-called the 5' RACE reads, giving one row per CDR3 protein. The sample consists of some 1,000,000 distinct CDR3 sequences, around 25% of them appearing once. These data were also reused for a study on T cells of mothers and their children.

Source material: blood. All receptors come from a girl aged 2 to 10 in good health.

The chain couples TRBV20-1 to TRBJ1-3, with D uncertain. Germline-derived CDR1 and CDR2 are DFQATT and SNEGSKA (reference sequence). The CDR3 runs 12 residues. Trimming pared 3 bases from V and 4 bases from J, leaving 7 bases between. CDR3 nucleotide sequence: TGCAGTGCTAGTTCGAACGGAAACACCATATATTTT. Translating gives CSASSNGNTIYF.

The table lists this clonotype with a few counts. The chain has TRBV7-9 and TRBJ2-5, with unresolved D. Per the germline V gene, CDR1 is SEHNR and CDR2 is FQNEAQ (reference sequence). Trimming shortened V by 9 bases and J by 3 bases, and 14 bases separated the two germline ends. This CDR3 contains 13 residues. The CDR3 loop reads CASTPSWEETQYF. The CDR3 nucleotides are TGTGCCAGTACCCCCAGCTGGGAAGAGACCCAGTACTTC. Looking up the rest from reference TRBV7-9 and TRBJ2-5 gives the full variable domain: DTGVSQNPRHKITKRGQNVTFRCDPISEHNRLYWYRQTLGQGPEFLTYFQNEAQLEKSRLLSDRFSAERPKGSFSTLEIQRTEQGDSAMYLCASTPSWEETQYFGPGTRLLVL.

The chain is built from TRBV7-9 and TRBJ1-2; possibly TRBD1 for D (6 bases). Germline V gene sequence: CDR1 SEHNR, CDR2 FQNEAQ (reference sequence). The CDR3 has 17 amino acids. Trimming cost V 3 bases and J 3 bases, with 20 bases left between them. The CDR3 reads CASSLSVGGLQDYGYTF. Here the CDR3 DNA reads TGTGCCAGCAGCTTGAGTGTGGGGGGCCTGCAGGACTATGGCTACACCTTC.

The gene calls are TRBV11-2 and TRBJ2-1, with 16 bases fitting TRBD2. The trim removed 8 bases at V and 10 bases at J, leaving 8 bases unmatched. The CDR3 is made up of 15 amino acids. Germline V gives CDR1 SGHAT, CDR2 FQNNGV. The CDR3 loop is CASGYGTSGRDEQFF. The CDR3 DNA reads TGTGCCAGCGGCTACGGGACTAGCGGGAGGGACGAGCAGTTCTTC.

The table lists this clonotype with a few counts. An end of the junction does not agree with germline; a read error may underlie this. This sequence joins TRBV7-6 and TRBJ1-1; D possibly corresponds to TRBD1 (6 bases). Germline loops: CDR1 SGHVS, CDR2 FNYEAQ. The CDR3 totals 15 residues. The CDR3 region is CASSLQQGSVTVAFF. The CDR3 DNA is TGTGCCAGCAGCTTACAACAGGGCTCTGTCACTGTAGCTTTCTTT.

This clonotype was counted a few times. This chain joins TRBV27 and TRBJ1-5; no definite D call. V shed 6 bases and J shed 7 bases, with 10 bases lying between them. The germline V gene has CDR1 MNHEY and CDR2 SMNVEV (reference sequence). CDR3 length equals 12 residues. CDR3 protein: CASRARGQPQHF. The CDR3 nucleotides are TGTGCCAGCAGGGCAAGAGGGCAGCCCCAGCATTTT.

The chain is built from TRBV29-1 and TRBJ2-7; the D gene could be TRBD1 or TRBD2 (5 bases each). This CDR3 is 13 amino acids long. In germline, CDR1 is SQVTM, CDR2 ANQGSEA. Deletions cut 4 bases from V and 3 bases from J, with 13 bases between. CDR3 protein: CSVAGQTLYEQYF. As DNA, the CDR3 is TGCAGCGTTGCGGGGCAAACCCTCTACGAGCAGTACTTC.

The chain recombines TRBV19 with TRBJ1-1; D gene uncertain. The CDR3 consists of 15 residues. CDR1 is LNHDA and CDR2 is SQIVND in the germline V gene (reference sequence). The V end was cut by 1 base, the J end by 5 bases, with 14 bases between. The CDR3 DNA reads as TGTGCCAGTAGTATAGCAGAAGGGTCGGGAACTGAAGCTTTCTTT. Translating it yields CASSIAEGSGTEAFF.

This clonotype was counted only a few times. Sequence at one end of the junction differs from germline and may be a read error. The V gene is TRBV7-2, the J gene TRBJ2-5; D is ambiguous. CDR1 SGHTA and CDR2 FQGNSA come from the germline V gene. CDR3 length: 13 residues. CDR3 in amino acids: CASGLGVQETQYF. The CDR3 region has the DNA TGTGCCAGCGGCTTAGGCGTCCAAGAGACCCAGTACTTC.

The rearrangement joins TRBV20-1 to TRBJ1-2; D unclear. With 4 bases removed from V and 7 bases from J, the gap between germline ends came to 13 bases. The length of the CDR3 is 12 residues. The germline V gene encodes CDR1 DFQATT and CDR2 SNEGSKA (reference sequence). The CDR3 sequence: CSATGFRSGYTF. DNA of the CDR3: TGCAGTGCTACCGGGTTCAGAAGTGGCTACACCTTC.

The rearrangement joins TRBV29-1 to TRBJ1-2, with D uncertain. Looked up from germline, CDR1 is SQVTM and CDR2 is ANQGSEA. Trimming stripped 1 base from V and 5 bases from J, with 11 bases between. This CDR3 region has 13 residues. The CDR3 spells CSVEGLVGYGYTF. CDR3 coding DNA: TGCAGCGTTGAAGGCCTCGTGGGGTATGGCTACACCTTC. Supplemented by reference TRBV29-1 and TRBJ1-2, the full variable domain reads SAVISQKPSRDICQRGTSLTIQCQVDSQVTMMFWYRQQPGQSLTLIATANQGSEATYESGFVIDKFPISRPNLTFSTLTVSNMSPEDSSIYLCSVEGLVGYGYTFGSGTRLTVV.

This clonotype has a single count. The chain recombines TRBV20-1 with TRBJ2-5; TRBD2 agrees at 7 bases. The V gene's germline CDR1 is DFQATT and CDR2 SNEGSKA (reference sequence). J gave up 4 bases and V 0 bases, and 5 bases lay outside the gene matches. The CDR3 contains 14 residues. CDR3 residues: CSARDGEGAETQYF. The CDR3 DNA reads TGCAGTGCTAGAGATGGGGAGGGAGCAGAGACCCAGTACTTC.

This clonotype has more than one count but fewer than ten. This chain links TRBV5-1 with TRBJ1-2, with no clear D. V was shortened by 2 bases and J by 5 bases, with 13 bases between the two germline ends. Germline V CDR1 and CDR2: SGHRS, YFSETQ. This CDR3 has 14 residues. CDR3: CASSLTVRRYGYTF. CDR3 DNA: TGCGCCAGCAGCTTAACAGTACGTCGGTATGGCTACACCTTC. The whole variable domain, remainder taken from reference TRBV5-1 and TRBJ1-2, is KAGVTQTPRYLIKTRGQQVTLSCSPISGHRSVSWYQQTPGQGLQFLFEYFSETQRNKGNFPGRFSGRQFSNSRSEMNVSTLELGDSALYLCASSLTVRRYGYTFGSGTRLTVV.

This sequence joins TRBV7-2 and TRBJ2-1; D perhaps matches TRBD1 (6 bases). Trimming removed 6 bases at V and 5 bases at J, with 17 bases between. The CDR3 sequence is 15 residues long. CDR1 is SGHTA and CDR2 is FQGNSA in the germline V gene. This chain's CDR3 is CASSPGDQTDNEQFF. CDR3 coding DNA: TGTGCCAGCAGTCCAGGGGATCAGACAGACAATGAGCAGTTCTTC.